These 24 T cell receptor beta chains came from one sample sequenced in a study of immune evolution from preneoplasia to lung adenocarcinoma. Repertoires were generated with immunoSEQ multiplex PCR, while TCRdb's copy carries only in-frame clones and drops some. The repertoire includes tens of thousands of clones, less than 80% of them detected once, and about 5.6% sits in the top ten. The sample consisted of FFPE invasive lung adenocarcinoma tissue. The receptors derive from a person aged 55 to 75 with lung adenocarcinoma.

The rearrangement links TRBV19 to TRBJ2-7; 7 bases are shared with TRBD1. Germline V gene lookup returns CDR1 LNHDA and CDR2 SQIVND (reference sequence). The CDR3 covers 14 residues. The trim removed 4 bases at V and 0 bases at J, leaving 3 bases unmatched. The CDR3 DNA follows: TGTGCCAGTAGTACGACAGGGAGCTCCTACGAGCAGTACTTC. Translating it yields CASSTTGSSYEQYF.

The chain joins TRBV11-2 to TRBJ1-2; D uncertain. V was pared by 1 base and J by 3 bases, with 12 bases between. This CDR3 region has 15 residues. Germline V gene lookup returns CDR1 SGHAT and CDR2 FQNNGV. The CDR3 sequence: CASSLVADPYYGYTF. CDR3 nucleotides: TGTGCCAGCAGCTTAGTTGCGGATCCTTACTATGGCTACACCTTC.

This chain links TRBV27 with TRBJ2-1; 8 nucleotides match TRBD1. Germline V gene data show CDR1 as MNHEY and CDR2 as SMNVEV (reference sequence). The CDR3 length is 15 residues. The V segment lost 2 bases and the J segment 10 bases; nucleotides outside the gene matches: 10. CDR3 region: CASSLVITGGKEQFF. The CDR3 DNA follows: TGTGCCAGCAGTTTAGTCATTACAGGGGGGAAGGAGCAGTTCTTC.

Notes on this clone: An end of the junction differs from the germline gene, which may be a read error. The chain is built from TRBV29-1 and TRBJ2-2; D gene unclear. Germline V CDR1 and CDR2: SQVTM, ANQGSEA. CDR3 length: 13 amino acids. CDR3: CSVEKQNTEELFF. CDR3 nucleotide sequence: TGCAGCGTTGAGAAGCAAAACACCGAGGAGCTGTTTTTT.

With regard to this clone: The junction shows a germline mismatch at one end, possibly a read error. V and J are TRBV4-2 and TRBJ2-7, with D perhaps TRBD2 (6 bases). CDR1 and CDR2 from the germline V gene are LGHNA and YNFKEQ. This CDR3 region has 13 residues. The CDR3 spells CASSQEAGRGSSF. The CDR3 region has the DNA TGTGCCAGCAGCCAAGAGGCAGGTCGGGGGAGTTCCTTC.

The V gene is TRBV18, the J gene TRBJ1-1; no reliable D call. This CDR3 comprises 13 residues. The V and J ends lost 4 bases and 5 bases respectively, with 11 bases between them. From germline, CDR1 is KGHSH and CDR2 LQKENI. The CDR3 spells CASSQERGTEAFF. The CDR3, as DNA: TGTGCCAGCTCACAGGAGAGAGGGACTGAAGCTTTCTTT.

This chain connects TRBV7-9 to TRBJ2-5; weak D call: TRBD1 (5 bases). CDR3 length: 15 amino acids. Per germline, CDR1 SEHNR and CDR2 FQNEAQ (reference sequence). Trimming removed 2 bases from V and 5 bases from J, with 15 bases in between. In DNA form, the CDR3 reads TGTGCCAGCAGCTTAATCCAGGGCCCACGGGAGACCCAGTACTTC. This translates into CASSLIQGPRETQYF.

The rearrangement uses TRBV18 and TRBJ2-1, with 7 bases matching TRBD2. V shed 0 bases and J 8 bases; nucleotides not matched to a gene: 10. Per the germline V gene, CDR1 is KGHSH and CDR2 is LQKENI. This CDR3 has 16 amino acids. CDR3 residues: CASSPPSGIKGYEQFF. The CDR3 region has the DNA TGTGCCAGCTCACCACCAAGCGGGATTAAGGGATATGAGCAGTTCTTC.

The chain combines TRBV29-1 with TRBJ2-5; a weak D match, TRBD1 (6 bases). This CDR3 region has 15 residues. Trimming pared 0 bases from V and 4 bases from J, leaving 15 bases between. Germline values: CDR1 SQVTM, CDR2 ANQGSEA. The CDR3 sequence: CSVEDQAQGRETQYF. CDR3 in DNA: TGCAGCGTTGAAGATCAAGCACAGGGCCGAGAGACCCAGTACTTC.

The rearrangement joins TRBV27 to TRBJ2-5, with D tentatively TRBD1 or TRBD2 (6 bases each). This CDR3 has 11 amino acids. V dropped 7 bases and J dropped 5 bases, with 8 bases sitting between them. The V gene's germline CDR1 is MNHEY and CDR2 SMNVEV (reference sequence). CDR3: CASMGGETQYF. CDR3 DNA sequence: TGTGCCAGCATGGGGGGCGAGACCCAGTACTTC.

This clone was picked up a small number of times. The rearrangement links TRBV6-5 to TRBJ1-5, with a tentative D call TRBD1 (6 bases). The CDR3 length is 15 residues. V shed 6 bases and J shed 0 bases, with 12 bases lying between them. Germline values: CDR1 MNHEY, CDR2 SVGAGI. The CDR3 coding sequence is TGTGCCAGCAGAAGTGGACAGTTTAGCAATCAGCCCCAGCATTTT. Its translation is CASRSGQFSNQPQHF.

V usage is TRBV19 and J usage is TRBJ2-6, with no clear D. Germline loops: CDR1 LNHDA, CDR2 SQIVND (reference sequence). Trimming cost V 9 bases and J 9 bases, with 15 bases left between them. The CDR3 consists of 13 residues. This CDR3 reads CASNIGWGNVLTF. As DNA, the CDR3 is TGTGCCAGCAATATAGGGTGGGGCAACGTCCTGACTTTC.

The chain is built from TRBV7-2 and TRBJ1-4; D possibly corresponds to TRBD1 (6 bases). This CDR3 spans 13 amino acids. The V end was cut by 5 bases, the J end by 3 bases, with 7 bases between. Germline CDR1 is SGHTA and CDR2 is FQGNSA. CDR3 in DNA: TGTGCCAGCAGCCAGGGGTCTAATGAAAAACTGTTTTTT. Amino acids: CASSQGSNEKLFF.

This chain joins TRBV14 and TRBJ2-2, with no clear D. CDR1 is SGHDN, CDR2 FVKESK, per germline. The CDR3 is 14 amino acids. V lost 4 bases to trimming and J lost 5 bases, with 11 bases between them. In DNA form, the CDR3 reads TGTGCCAGCAGCCTCACAGCATTAACCGGGGAGCTGTTTTTT. Translating it yields CASSLTALTGELFF.

The chain carries TRBV5-1 and TRBJ1-3; TRBD1 might be the D (6 bases). Trimming took 7 bases from V and 0 from J, leaving 8 bases between them. The CDR3 has 13 residues. Germline CDR1 and CDR2: SGHRS and YFSETQ. The CDR3 DNA is TGCGCCAGCCGACAGGACTCTGGAAACACCATATATTTT. It is translated as CASRQDSGNTIYF.

V is TRBV5-1 and J is TRBJ2-2; 11 bases match TRBD1. Per the germline V gene, CDR1 is SGHRS and CDR2 is YFSETQ. The CDR3 totals 17 residues. The ends lost 2 bases at V and 6 bases at J; junction bases unmatched: 9. Here the CDR3 DNA reads TGCGCCAGCAGCTTATCCCCCGGGACAGGGGGATCCGGGGAGCTGTTTTTT. It is translated as CASSLSPGTGGSGELFF.

The chain carries TRBV4-2 and TRBJ2-5; 9 bases agree with TRBD2. V lost 5 bases to trimming and J lost 1 base; unmatched junction nucleotides: 20. This CDR3 region has 20 residues. Germline CDR1 LGHNA, CDR2 YNFKEQ. The CDR3 nucleotides read TGTGCCAGCAGCTTAAGATGGGGGGCGGGAGGGTCGGTGGCCCAAGAGACCCAGTACTTC. Translated, it gives CASSLRWGAGGSVAQETQYF.

This sequence joins TRBV28 and TRBJ2-7, with D uncertain. CDR1 is MDHEN, CDR2 SYDVKM, per germline. CDR3 length equals 13 residues. V was clipped by 3 bases and J by 0 bases, with 6 bases between them. CDR3 DNA: TGTGCCAGCAGTTTCATGAGCTCCTACGAGCAGTACTTC. This gives the protein CASSFMSSYEQYF.

The chain recombines TRBV30 with TRBJ2-5; TRBD2 matches 9 bases. Germline V lookup: CDR1 GTSNPN, CDR2 SVGIG (reference sequence). V trimming: 5 bases; J trimming: 4 bases; junction bases outside the gene matches: 14. This CDR3 region has 16 residues. The DNA for the CDR3 is TGTGCCTGGGCACCTAGGGTAGCGGGAGATCGAGAGACCCAGTACTTC. It encodes CAWAPRVAGDRETQYF.

The chain combines TRBV28 with TRBJ1-1; no clear D. V gave up 7 bases and J gave up 5 bases, with 11 bases separating them. This CDR3 has 12 amino acids. The germline CDR1 and CDR2 sequences are MDHEN and SYDVKM. The CDR3 is CASTRPETEAFF. Written as DNA, the CDR3 is TGTGCCAGCACCCGTCCTGAGACTGAAGCTTTCTTT.

Within the sample, this clone is medium-sized. The chain carries TRBV6-6 and TRBJ2-2; D unresolved. The CDR3 is made up of 14 amino acids. Germline CDR1 and CDR2: MNHNY and SVGAGI (reference sequence). V shed 2 bases and J shed 4 bases, with 8 bases lying between them. CDR3 region: CASSYRATTGELFF. As DNA, the CDR3 is TGTGCCAGCAGTTACCGGGCAACCACCGGGGAGCTGTTTTTT.

This rearrangement joins TRBV5-1 to TRBJ1-1; tentatively, D is TRBD1 (6 bases). This CDR3 is 15 amino acids long. Germline V CDR1 and CDR2: SGHRS, YFSETQ. V was pared by 4 bases and J by 3 bases, with 16 bases between. CDR3 coding DNA: TGCGCCAGCAGCGCAAAACAGGGAGTTGACACTGAAGCTTTCTTT. Its translation: CASSAKQGVDTEAFF.

This chain uses TRBV5-1 with TRBJ2-3, with D possibly being TRBD2 (6 bases). Between the trimmed V and J ends, which lost 0 bases and 6 bases, there was a span of 11 bases. The CDR3 is 14 amino acids. The germline V gene encodes CDR1 SGHRS and CDR2 YFSETQ. The CDR3 sequence is CASSLGSSGDTQYF. The CDR3 DNA sequence: TGCGCCAGCAGCTTGGGGAGCAGCGGGGATACGCAGTATTTT.

The V call is TRBV27, the J call TRBJ2-7; D might be TRBD2 (6 bases). The CDR3 is 13 amino acids. Trimming took off 6 bases at V and 1 base at J, with 10 bases between the two ends. The germline gives CDR1 MNHEY, CDR2 SMNVEV (reference sequence). The CDR3 sequence is CASSTGGSYEQYF. The CDR3 coding sequence is TGTGCCAGCAGCACTGGGGGGTCCTACGAGCAGTACTTC.